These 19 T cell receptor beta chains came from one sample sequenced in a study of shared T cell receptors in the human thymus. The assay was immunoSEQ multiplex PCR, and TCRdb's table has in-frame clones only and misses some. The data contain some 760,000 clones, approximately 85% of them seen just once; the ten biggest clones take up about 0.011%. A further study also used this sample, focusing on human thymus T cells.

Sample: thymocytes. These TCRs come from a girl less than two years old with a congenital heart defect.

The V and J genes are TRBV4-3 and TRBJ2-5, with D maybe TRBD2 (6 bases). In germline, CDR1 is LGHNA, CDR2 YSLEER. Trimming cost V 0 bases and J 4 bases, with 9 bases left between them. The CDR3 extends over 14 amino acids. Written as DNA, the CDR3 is TGCGCCAGCAGCCAAGATGTCGGGAGAGAGACCCAGTACTTC. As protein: CASSQDVGRETQYF.

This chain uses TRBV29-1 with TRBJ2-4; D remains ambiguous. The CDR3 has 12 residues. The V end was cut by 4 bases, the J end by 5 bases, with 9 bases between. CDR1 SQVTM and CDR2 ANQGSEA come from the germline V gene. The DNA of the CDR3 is TGCAGCGTTGTATCCGTTGAAAACATTCAGTACTTC. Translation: CSVVSVENIQYF.

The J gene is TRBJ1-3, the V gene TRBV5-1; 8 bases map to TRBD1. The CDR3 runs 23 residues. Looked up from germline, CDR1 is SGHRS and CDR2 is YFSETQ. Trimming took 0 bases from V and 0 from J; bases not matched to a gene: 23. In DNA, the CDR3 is TGCGCCAGCAGCTTGGCCCTTCAGGGGGGAGGACCGGGACAGGATATCTCTGGAAACACCATATATTTT. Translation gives CASSLALQGGGPGQDISGNTIYF.

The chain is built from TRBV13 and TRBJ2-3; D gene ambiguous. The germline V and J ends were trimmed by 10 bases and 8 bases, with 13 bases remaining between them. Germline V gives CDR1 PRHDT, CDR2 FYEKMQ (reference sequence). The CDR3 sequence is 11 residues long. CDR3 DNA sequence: TGTGCCAACGAACGGAGAGGTACGCAGTATTTT. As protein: CANERRGTQYF.

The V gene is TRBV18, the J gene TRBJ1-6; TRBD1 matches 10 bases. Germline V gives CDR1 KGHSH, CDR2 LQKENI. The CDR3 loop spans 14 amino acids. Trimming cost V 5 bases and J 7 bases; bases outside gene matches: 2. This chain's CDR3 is CASSAGQGNSPLHF. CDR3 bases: TGTGCCAGCTCAGCGGGACAGGGGAATTCACCCCTCCACTTT.

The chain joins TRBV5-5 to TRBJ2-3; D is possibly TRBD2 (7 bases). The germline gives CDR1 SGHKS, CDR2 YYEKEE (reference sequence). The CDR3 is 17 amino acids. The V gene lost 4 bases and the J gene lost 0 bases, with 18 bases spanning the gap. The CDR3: CASSPAGGLRSTDTQYF. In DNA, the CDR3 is TGTGCCAGCAGCCCCGCCGGGGGGCTAAGAAGCACAGATACGCAGTATTTT.

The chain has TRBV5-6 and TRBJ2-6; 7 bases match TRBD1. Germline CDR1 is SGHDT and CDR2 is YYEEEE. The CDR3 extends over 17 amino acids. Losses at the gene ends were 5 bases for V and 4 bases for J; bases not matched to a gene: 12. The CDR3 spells CASRPGQTPWGANVLTF. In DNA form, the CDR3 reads TGTGCCAGCAGGCCGGGACAGACTCCTTGGGGGGCCAACGTCCTGACTTTC.

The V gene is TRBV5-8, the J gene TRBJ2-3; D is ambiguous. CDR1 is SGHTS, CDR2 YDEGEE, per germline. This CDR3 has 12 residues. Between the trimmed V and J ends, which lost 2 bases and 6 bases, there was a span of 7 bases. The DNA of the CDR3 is TGTGCCAGCAGCTTTCCCAGGGATACGCAGTATTTT. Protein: CASSFPRDTQYF.

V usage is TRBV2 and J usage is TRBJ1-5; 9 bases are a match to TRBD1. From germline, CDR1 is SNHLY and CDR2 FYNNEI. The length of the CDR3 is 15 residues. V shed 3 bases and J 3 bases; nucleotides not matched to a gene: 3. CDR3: CASSEGQGFNQPQHF. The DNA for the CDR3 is TGTGCCAGCAGTGAGGGACAGGGCTTCAATCAGCCCCAGCATTTT.

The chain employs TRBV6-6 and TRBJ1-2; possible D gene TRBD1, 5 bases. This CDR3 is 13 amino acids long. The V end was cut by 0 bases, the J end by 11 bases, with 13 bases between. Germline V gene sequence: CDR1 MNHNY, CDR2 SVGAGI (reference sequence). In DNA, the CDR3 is TGTGCCAGCAGTTACTCCCTCGGGGGAAGGTACACCTTC. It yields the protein CASSYSLGGRYTF.

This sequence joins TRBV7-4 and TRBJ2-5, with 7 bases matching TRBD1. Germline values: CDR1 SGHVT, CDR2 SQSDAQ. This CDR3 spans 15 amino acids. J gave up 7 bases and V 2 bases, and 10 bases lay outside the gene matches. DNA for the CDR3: TGTGCCAGCAGCTTATACAGGGGCGACCCGCGGACCCAGTACTTC. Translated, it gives CASSLYRGDPRTQYF.

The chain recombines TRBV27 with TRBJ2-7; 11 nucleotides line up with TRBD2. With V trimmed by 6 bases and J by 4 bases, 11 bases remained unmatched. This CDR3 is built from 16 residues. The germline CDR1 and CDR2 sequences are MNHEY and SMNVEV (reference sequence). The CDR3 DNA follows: TGTGCCAGCAGGGGCCCGGCGACTAGCGGGAAGTACGAGCAGTACTTC. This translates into CASRGPATSGKYEQYF.

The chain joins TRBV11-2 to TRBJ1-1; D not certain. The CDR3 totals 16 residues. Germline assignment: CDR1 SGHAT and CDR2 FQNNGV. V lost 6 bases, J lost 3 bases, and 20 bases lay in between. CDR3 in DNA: TGTGCCAGCAGTCCTTTAGGAGGGAAGGGCTACACTGAAGCTTTCTTT. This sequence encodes CASSPLGGKGYTEAFF.

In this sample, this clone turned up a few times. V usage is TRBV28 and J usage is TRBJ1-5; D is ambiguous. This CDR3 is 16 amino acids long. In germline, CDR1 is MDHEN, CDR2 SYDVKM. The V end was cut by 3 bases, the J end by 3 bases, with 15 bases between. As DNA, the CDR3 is TGTGCCAGCAGTTTGGTTGCGGGAGGAACCAATCAGCCCCAGCATTTT. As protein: CASSLVAGGTNQPQHF. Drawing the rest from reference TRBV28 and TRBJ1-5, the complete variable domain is DVKVTQSSRYLVKRTGEKVFLECVQDMDHENMFWYRQDPGLGLRLIYFSYDVKMKEKGDIPEGYSVSREKKERFSLILESASTNQTSMYLCASSLVAGGTNQPQHFGDGTRLSIL.

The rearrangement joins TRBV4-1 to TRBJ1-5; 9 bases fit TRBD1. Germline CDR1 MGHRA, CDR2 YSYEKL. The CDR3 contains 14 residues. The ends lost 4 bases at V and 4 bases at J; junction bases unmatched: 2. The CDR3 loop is CASSRDRVNQPQHF. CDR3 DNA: TGCGCCAGCAGCCGGGACAGGGTAAATCAGCCCCAGCATTTT.

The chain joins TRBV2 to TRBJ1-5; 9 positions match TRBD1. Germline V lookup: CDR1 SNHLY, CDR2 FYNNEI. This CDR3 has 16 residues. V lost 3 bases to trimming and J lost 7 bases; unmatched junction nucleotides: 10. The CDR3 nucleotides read TGTGCCAGCAGTGACTGGACAGGGGACCGGGGACAGCCCCAGCATTTT. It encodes CASSDWTGDRGQPQHF.

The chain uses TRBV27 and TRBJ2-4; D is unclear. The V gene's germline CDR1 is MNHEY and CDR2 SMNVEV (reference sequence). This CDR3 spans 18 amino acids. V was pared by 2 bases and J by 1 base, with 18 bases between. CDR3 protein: CASSLPPRSPLAKNIQYF. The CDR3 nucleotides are TGTGCCAGCAGTTTACCGCCCCGAAGTCCACTGGCCAAAAACATTCAGTACTTC.

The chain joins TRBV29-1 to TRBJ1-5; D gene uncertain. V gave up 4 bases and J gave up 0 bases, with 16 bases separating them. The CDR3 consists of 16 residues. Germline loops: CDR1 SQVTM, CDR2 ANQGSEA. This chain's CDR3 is CSVASGVPYSNQPQHF. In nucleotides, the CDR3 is TGCAGCGTTGCGAGCGGCGTTCCGTATAGCAATCAGCCCCAGCATTTT.

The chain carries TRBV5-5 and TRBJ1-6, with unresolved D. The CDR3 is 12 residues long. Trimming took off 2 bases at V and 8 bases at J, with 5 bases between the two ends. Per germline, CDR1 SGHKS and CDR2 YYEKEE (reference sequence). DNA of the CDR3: TGTGCCAGCAGCTTCAGTGATTCACCCCTCCACTTT. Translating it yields CASSFSDSPLHF.